This T cell receptor (beta chain) was documented in a study of naive CD8 T cells in extremely preterm neonates. The study's findings and limits: Compared with older groups, preterm CDR3s were shorter, with fewer N additions and less trimming. Preterm neonates shared more CDR3 nucleotide sequences (approximately 2.7%) than older groups. Compared with all age groups, preterm neonates showed less repertoire richness.

This table comes from immunoSEQ multiplex PCR, and its TCRdb copy is limited to in-frame clones, with some not included. The sample lists approximately 7,600 clones, 92% occurring once. Cord blood came from elective full-term cesareans at 37-41 weeks without labor or membrane rupture. Sorting kept Annexin V-negative CD3+CD8+CD45RA+CCR7+ naive T cells. Comment on this clone: Antigen: not known.

The V end lost 0 bases, the J end lost 4 bases, and 9 bases lay between the germline ends. CDR1 and CDR2 (germline): MGHRA, YSYEKL. The CDR3 runs 14 residues. This TCR was sampled from a newborn in good health. V usage is TRBV4-1 and J usage is TRBJ1-2; D uncertain. Material: naive CD8+ T cells from cord blood. CDR3 residues: CASSQDNTLYGYTF. CDR3 nucleotide sequence: TGCGCCAGCAGCCAAGATAACACCCTCTATGGCTACACCTTC.